The 4 T cell receptor beta chains given below trace back to one sample, sequenced in a study of blood T cells in healthy people across ages. With a J-beta primer mix and a sample-barcoded 5' primer, a second PCR ran about 7 to 11 cycles. TCRdb itself ran the 5' RACE reads through MiXCR, one entry per CDR3 protein. The sample lists roughly 930,000 distinct CDR3 sequences; roughly 50% were seen once. Specimen: blood. The receptors here all came from a man aged 25-45 years in good health.

This clonotype was seen at least ten times. The V call is TRBV20-1, the J call TRBJ2-4; D unresolved. With 7 bases removed from V and 1 base from J, the gap between germline ends came to 8 bases. Germline-derived CDR1 and CDR2 are DFQATT and SNEGSKA (reference sequence). There are 12 residues in the CDR3. The CDR3 loop is CSVGRAKNIQYF. The CDR3 region has the DNA TGCAGTGTAGGAAGGGCCAAAAACATTCAGTACTTC.

This clonotype was seen only a few times. The chain has TRBV6-5 and TRBJ2-7, with TRBD2 matching over 10 bases. Germline V gene lookup returns CDR1 MNHEY and CDR2 SVGAGI. Unmatched junction bases numbered 5, after V lost 2 bases and J lost 4 bases. CDR3 length: 15 residues. For the CDR3, the DNA is TGTGCCAGCAGTTACCGGAATAGCGGGGGGTACGAGCAGTACTTC. It translates to CASSYRNSGGYEQYF.

The V and J genes are TRBV6-2 or TRBV6-3 and TRBJ2-7; TRBD1 agrees at 8 bases. Per germline, CDR1 MNHEY and CDR2 SVGEGT. The CDR3 is 12 amino acids. The junction had 3 bases not matched to a gene; V was cut back by 7 bases and J by 4 bases. The CDR3 loop reads CASTDRVYEQYF. The CDR3, as DNA: TGTGCCAGCACGGACAGGGTTTACGAGCAGTACTTC.

A few counts support this clonotype. In DNA, the CDR3 is TGCAGTGCTCCGGGTTCGGCCACCGGGGAGCTGTTTTTT. Protein: CSAPGSATGELFF. The J gene is TRBJ2-2, the V gene TRBV20-1, with unresolved D. V was pared by 5 bases and J by 4 bases, with 11 bases between. CDR3 length equals 13 residues. Germline V lookup: CDR1 DFQATT, CDR2 SNEGSKA (reference sequence).